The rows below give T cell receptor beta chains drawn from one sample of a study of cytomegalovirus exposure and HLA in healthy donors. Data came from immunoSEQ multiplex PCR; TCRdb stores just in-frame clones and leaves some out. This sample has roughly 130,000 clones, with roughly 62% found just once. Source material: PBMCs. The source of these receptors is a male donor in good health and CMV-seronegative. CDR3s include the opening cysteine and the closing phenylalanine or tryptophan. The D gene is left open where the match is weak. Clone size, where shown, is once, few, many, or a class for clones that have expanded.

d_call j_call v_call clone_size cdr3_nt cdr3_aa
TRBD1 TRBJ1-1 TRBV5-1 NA TGCGCCAGCAGCGGACAGGGCCACCGGGACACTGAAGCTTTCTTT CASSGQGHRDTEAFF
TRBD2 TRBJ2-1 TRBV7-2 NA TGTGCCAGCAGCTTGAGCGGGGGTGCACTCAATGAGCAGTTCTTC CASSLSGGALNEQFF
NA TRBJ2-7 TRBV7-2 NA TGTGCCAGCAGCTTAGAGTATCTCACAGCAAGCTCCTACGAGCAGTACTTC CASSLEYLTASSYEQYF
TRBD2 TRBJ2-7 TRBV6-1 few TGTGCCAGCAGTGATGGGGGGGGCGAGCAGTACTTC CASSDGGGEQYF
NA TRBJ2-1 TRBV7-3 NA TGTGCCAGCAGCTTAACAGGGGGGGGGTTTCGCAATGAGCAGTTCTTC CASSLTGGGFRNEQFF
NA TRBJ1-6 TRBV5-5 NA TGTGCCAGCATCGCCGGACGGGAAGGTAATTCACCCCTCCACTTT CASIAGREGNSPLHF
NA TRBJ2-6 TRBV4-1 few TGCGCCAGCAGCCTGGGGCGCTCTGGGGCCAACGTCCTGACTTTC CASSLGRSGANVLTF
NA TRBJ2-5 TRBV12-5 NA TGTGCTAGTGGTCCCCCCGGTCCATCGGAGACCCAGTACTTC CASGPPGPSETQYF
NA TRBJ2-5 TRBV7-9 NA TGTGCCAGCAGCTTCGGGAGCGGGTCCGGGGTTCAAGAGACCCAGTACTTC CASSFGSGSGVQETQYF
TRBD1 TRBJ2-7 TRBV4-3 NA TGCGCCAGCAGCCAAGATTTGGGACAGGGCTACGAGCAGTACTTC CASSQDLGQGYEQYF
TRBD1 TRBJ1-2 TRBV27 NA TGTGCCAGCAGTTTCCAGGGACAGGGGGCGTATGGCTACACCTTC CASSFQGQGAYGYTF
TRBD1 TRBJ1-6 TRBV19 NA TGTGCCAGCCACAGGGGGAACTCACCCCTCCACTTT CASHRGNSPLHF
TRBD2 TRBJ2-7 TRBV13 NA TGTGCCAGCAGCCGACCCCCGGGGGGTTGGGGGGAGCAGTACTTC CASSRPPGGWGEQYF
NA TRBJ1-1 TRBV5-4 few TGTGCCAGCAGCACAAAAACAGGGTCTGTCACTGAAGCTTTCTTT CASSTKTGSVTEAFF
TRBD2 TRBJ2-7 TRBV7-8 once TGTGCCAGCAGCCCTACGGGGGAGGGTAGCTCCTACGAGCAGTACTTC CASSPTGEGSSYEQYF
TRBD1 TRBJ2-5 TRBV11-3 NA TGTGCCAGCAGCCCGAGCCCCCGGGACAGGGGTCAAGAGACCCAGTACTTC CASSPSPRDRGQETQYF
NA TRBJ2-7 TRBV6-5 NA TGTGCCAGCAGACCCACTATACAAGAGACCTACGAGCAGTACTTC CASRPTIQETYEQYF